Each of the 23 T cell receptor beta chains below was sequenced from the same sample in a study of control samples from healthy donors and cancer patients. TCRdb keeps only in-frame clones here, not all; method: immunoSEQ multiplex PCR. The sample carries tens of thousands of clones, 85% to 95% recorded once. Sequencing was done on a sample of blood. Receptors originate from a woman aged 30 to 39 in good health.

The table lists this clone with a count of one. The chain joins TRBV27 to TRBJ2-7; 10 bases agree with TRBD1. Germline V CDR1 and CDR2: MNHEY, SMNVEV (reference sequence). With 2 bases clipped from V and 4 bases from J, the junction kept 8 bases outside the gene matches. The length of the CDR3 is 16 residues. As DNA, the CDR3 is TGTGCCAGCAGTTTAATGAGCCGGGACAGGGGTTACGAGCAGTACTTC. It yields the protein CASSLMSRDRGYEQYF.

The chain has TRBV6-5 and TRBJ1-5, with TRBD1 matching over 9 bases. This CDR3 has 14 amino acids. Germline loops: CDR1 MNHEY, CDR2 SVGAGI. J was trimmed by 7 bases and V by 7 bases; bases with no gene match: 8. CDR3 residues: CASTQQGARQPQHF. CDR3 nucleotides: TGTGCCAGCACACAACAGGGGGCGCGACAGCCCCAGCATTTT.

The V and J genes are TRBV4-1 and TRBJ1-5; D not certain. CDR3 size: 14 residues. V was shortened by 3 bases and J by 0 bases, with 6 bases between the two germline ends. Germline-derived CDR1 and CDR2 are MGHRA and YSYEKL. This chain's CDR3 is CASSQTDSNQPQHF. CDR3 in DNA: TGCGCCAGCAGCCAGACGGATAGCAATCAGCCCCAGCATTTT.

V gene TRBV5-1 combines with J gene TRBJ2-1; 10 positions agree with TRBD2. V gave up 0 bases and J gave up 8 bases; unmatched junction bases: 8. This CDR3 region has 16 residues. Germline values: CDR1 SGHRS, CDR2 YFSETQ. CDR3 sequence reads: CASSLATSGTSHEQFF. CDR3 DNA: TGCGCCAGCAGCTTGGCCACTAGCGGGACTAGCCATGAGCAGTTCTTC.

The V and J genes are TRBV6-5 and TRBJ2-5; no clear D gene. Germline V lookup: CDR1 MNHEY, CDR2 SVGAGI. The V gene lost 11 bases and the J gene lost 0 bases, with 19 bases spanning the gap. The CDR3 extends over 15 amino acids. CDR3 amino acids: CAGSRATVYQETQYF. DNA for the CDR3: TGTGCCGGAAGCCGGGCGACTGTGTACCAAGAGACCCAGTACTTC.

DNA of the CDR3: TGTGCCAGCAGCTCCACTAGGGTCCTAACAGATACGCAGTATTTT. Its protein is CASSSTRVLTDTQYF. The gene calls are TRBV5-6 and TRBJ2-3, with a tentative D call TRBD2 (5 bases). The CDR3 totals 15 residues. Germline CDR1 SGHDT, CDR2 YYEEEE. Trimming removed 3 bases at V and 3 bases at J, with 14 bases between.

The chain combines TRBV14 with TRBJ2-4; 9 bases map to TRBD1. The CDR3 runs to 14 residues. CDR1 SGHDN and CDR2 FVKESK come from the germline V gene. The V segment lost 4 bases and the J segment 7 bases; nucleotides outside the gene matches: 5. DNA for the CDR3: TGTGCCAGCAGCCCTGGGACAGGGAGGAACATTCAGTACTTC. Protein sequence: CASSPGTGRNIQYF.

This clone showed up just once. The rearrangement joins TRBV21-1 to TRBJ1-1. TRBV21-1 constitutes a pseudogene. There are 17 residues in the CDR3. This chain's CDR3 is CASSNLRDALRMSEAFF. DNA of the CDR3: TGTGCCAGCAGCAACCTCAGGGACGCTCTTCGTATGTCTGAAGCTTTCTTT.

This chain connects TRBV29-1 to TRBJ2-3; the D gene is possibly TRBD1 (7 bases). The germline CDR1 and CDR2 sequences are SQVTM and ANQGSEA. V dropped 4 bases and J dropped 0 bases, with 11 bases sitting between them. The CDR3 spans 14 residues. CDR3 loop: CSVGRGLSTDTQYF. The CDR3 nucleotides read TGCAGCGTTGGGAGGGGGCTTAGCACAGATACGCAGTATTTT.

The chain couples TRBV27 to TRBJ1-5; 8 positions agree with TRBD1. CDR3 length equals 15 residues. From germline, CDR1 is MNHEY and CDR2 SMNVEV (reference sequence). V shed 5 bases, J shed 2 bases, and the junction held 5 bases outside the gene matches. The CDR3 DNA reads TGTGCCAGCAGTCGAATGACAGGGGGCAATCAGCCCCAGCATTTT. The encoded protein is CASSRMTGGNQPQHF.

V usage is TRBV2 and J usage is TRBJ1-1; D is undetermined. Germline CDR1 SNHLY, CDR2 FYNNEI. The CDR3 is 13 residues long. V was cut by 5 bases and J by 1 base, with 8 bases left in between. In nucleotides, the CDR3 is TGTGCCAGCAGTCCTACACAGAACACTGAAGCTTTCTTT. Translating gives CASSPTQNTEAFF.

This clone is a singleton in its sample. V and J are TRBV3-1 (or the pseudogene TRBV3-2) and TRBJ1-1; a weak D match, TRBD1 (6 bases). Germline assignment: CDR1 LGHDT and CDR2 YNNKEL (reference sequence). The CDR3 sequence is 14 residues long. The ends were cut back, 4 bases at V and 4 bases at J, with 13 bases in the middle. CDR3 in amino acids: CASSLRGGLTEAFF. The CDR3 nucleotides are TGTGCCAGCAGCCTTCGGGGGGGGCTCACTGAAGCTTTCTTT.

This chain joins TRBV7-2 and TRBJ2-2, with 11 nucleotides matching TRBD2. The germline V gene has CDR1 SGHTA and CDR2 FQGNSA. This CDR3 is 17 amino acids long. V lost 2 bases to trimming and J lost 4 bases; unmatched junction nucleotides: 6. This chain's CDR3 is CASSLRLAGGITGELFF. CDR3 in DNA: TGTGCCAGCAGCTTAAGGCTAGCGGGAGGAATCACCGGGGAGCTGTTTTTT.

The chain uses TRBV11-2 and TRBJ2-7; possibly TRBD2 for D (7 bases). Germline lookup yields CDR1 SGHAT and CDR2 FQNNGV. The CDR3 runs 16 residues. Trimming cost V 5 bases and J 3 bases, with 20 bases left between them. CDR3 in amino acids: CASSARLGEGHYEQYF. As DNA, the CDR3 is TGTGCCAGCAGCGCCCGGCTTGGGGAGGGACACTACGAGCAGTACTTC.

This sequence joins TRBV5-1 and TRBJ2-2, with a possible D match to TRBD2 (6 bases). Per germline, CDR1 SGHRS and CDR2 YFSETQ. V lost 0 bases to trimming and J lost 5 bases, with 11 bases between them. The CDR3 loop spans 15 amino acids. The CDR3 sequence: CASSLGLVITGELFF. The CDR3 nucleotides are TGCGCCAGCAGCTTGGGACTAGTGATTACCGGGGAGCTGTTTTTT. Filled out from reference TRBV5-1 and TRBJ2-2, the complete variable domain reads KAGVTQTPRYLIKTRGQQVTLSCSPISGHRSVSWYQQTPGQGLQFLFEYFSETQRNKGNFPGRFSGRQFSNSRSEMNVSTLELGDSALYLCASSLGLVITGELFFGEGSRLTVL.

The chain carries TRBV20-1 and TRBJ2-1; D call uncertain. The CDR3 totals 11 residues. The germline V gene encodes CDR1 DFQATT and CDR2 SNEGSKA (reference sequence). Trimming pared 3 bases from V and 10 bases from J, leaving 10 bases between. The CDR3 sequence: CSASIVGEQFF. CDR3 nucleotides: TGCAGTGCTAGTATCGTAGGAGAGCAGTTCTTC.

CDR3 region: CASKGLAGGSGYNEQFF. The CDR3 DNA reads TGTGCCAGCAAGGGACTAGCGGGGGGGTCCGGCTACAATGAGCAGTTCTTC. The V gene is TRBV4-2, the J gene TRBJ2-1, with 16 bases identical to TRBD2. The CDR3 sequence is 17 residues long. V dropped 7 bases and J dropped 3; count of bases not matched to a gene: 6. Germline lookup yields CDR1 LGHNA and CDR2 YNFKEQ.

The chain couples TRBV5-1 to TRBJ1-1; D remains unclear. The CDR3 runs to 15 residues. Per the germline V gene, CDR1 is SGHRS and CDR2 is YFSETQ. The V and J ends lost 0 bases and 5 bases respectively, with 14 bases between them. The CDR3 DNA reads TGCGCCAGCAGCTTGGACATAGGGCCAGAAACTGAAGCTTTCTTT. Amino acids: CASSLDIGPETEAFF.

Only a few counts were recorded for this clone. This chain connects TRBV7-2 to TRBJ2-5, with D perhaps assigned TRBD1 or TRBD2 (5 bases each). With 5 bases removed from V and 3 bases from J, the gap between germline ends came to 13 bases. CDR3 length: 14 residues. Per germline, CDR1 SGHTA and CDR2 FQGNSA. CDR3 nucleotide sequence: TGTGCCAGCAGCCCTTTGGGGGAAAAAGAGACCCAGTACTTC. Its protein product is CASSPLGEKETQYF.

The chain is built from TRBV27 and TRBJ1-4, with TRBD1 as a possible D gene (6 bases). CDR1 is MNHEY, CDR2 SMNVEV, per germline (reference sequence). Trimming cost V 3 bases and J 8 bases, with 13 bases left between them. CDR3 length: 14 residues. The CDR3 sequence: CASSLGANGEKLFF. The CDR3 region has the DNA TGTGCCAGCAGTTTGGGGGCTAACGGGGAAAAACTGTTTTTT.

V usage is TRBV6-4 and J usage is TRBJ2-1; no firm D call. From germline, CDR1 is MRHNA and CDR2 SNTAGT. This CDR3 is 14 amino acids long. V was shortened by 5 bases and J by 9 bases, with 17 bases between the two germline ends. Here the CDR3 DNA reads TGTGCCAGCAGTCTCTCGCTAGACCTGGCTGAGCAGTTCTTC. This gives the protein CASSLSLDLAEQFF.

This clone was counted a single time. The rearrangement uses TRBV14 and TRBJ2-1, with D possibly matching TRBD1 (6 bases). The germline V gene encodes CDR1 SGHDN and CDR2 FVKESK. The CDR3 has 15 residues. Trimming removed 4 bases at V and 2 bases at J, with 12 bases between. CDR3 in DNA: TGTGCCAGCAGCCGCACACAGGGCCCCTACAATGAGCAGTTCTTC. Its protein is CASSRTQGPYNEQFF.

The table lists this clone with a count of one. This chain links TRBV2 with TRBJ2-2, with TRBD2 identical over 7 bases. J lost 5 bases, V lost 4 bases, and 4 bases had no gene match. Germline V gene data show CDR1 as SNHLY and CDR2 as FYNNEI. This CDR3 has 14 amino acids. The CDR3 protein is CASSGRGRTGELFF. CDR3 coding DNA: TGTGCCAGCAGTGGTCGCGGGAGAACCGGGGAGCTGTTTTTT.